This TCR beta chain is drawn from a study of blood T cell repertoires in COVID-19. Study as a whole: Some COVID-19 samples were acute and others convalescent; all came from the United States, Italy and Spain. T cells, B-cell-depleted T cells, or PBMCs provided the cDNA or gDNA that served as material.

Seattle's enrolled individuals joined amid active infection and were then monitored longitudinally. The V gene lost 0 bases and the J gene lost 7 bases, with 7 bases spanning the gap. Germline V lookup: CDR1 LGHNA, CDR2 YSLEER. There are 13 residues in the CDR3. In the original analysis: Reference gene primer amplification in the assay estimated nucleated cell counts. Only in-frame clones appear in the TCRdb table, and some are missing; sequencing was by immunoSEQ multiplex PCR. The V and J calls and clone size are taken from that table; D and trimming were inferred from the DNA. The sample contains 180,000 or so clones, under 90% of which appear only once.

Sequences were obtained from peripheral blood. The rearrangement links TRBV4-3 to TRBJ1-5; perhaps TRBD1 as D (5 bases). The TCR was taken from an older person with COVID-19, enrolled during active disease. CDR3 nucleotide sequence: TGCGCCAGCAGCCAAGACAGGGCCCAGCCCCAGCATTTT. It is translated as CASSQDRAQPQHF.